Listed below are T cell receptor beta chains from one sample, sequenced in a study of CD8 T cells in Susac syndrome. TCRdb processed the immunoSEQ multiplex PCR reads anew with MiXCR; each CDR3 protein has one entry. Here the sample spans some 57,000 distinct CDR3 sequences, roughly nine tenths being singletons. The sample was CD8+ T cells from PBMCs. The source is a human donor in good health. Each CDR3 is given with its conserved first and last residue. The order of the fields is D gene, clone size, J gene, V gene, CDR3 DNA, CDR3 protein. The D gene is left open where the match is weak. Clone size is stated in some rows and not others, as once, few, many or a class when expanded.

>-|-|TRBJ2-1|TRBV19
TGTGCCAGTAGTACCCGGAGCGAGTACAATGAGCAGTTCTTC
CASSTRSEYNEQFF
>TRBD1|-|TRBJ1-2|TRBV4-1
TGCGCCAGCAGCCAAGTTAGGGGACAGGGGAGCTATGGCTACACCTTC
CASSQVRGQGSYGYTF
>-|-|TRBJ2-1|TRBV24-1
TGTGCCACCAGTGATCTCGACACGAACTCCTACAATGAGCAGTTCTTC
CATSDLDTNSYNEQFF
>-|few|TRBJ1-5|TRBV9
TGTGCCAGCAGCCCAACCGGTAGCAATCAGCCCCAGCATTTT
CASSPTGSNQPQHF
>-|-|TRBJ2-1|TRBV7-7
TGTGCCAGCAGCTTGGGGCAGGGCGATGAGCAGTTCTTC
CASSLGQGDEQFF
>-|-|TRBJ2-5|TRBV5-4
TGTGCCAGCAGCTTCGGGGAAGAAGAGACCCAGTACTTC
CASSFGEEETQYF
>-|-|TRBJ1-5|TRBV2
TGTGCCAGCAAGGGAAGGACAATGGTTCCCCAGCATTTT
CASKGRTMVPQHF
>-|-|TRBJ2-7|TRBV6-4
TGTGCCAGCAGTGAGGAACCAGACTCCCGCTACGAGCAGTACTTC
CASSEEPDSRYEQYF
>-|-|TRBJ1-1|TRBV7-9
TGTGCCAGCAGCTCACGGACCGAGAACACTGAAGCTTTCTTT
CASSSRTENTEAFF
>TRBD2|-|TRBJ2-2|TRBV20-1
TGCAGTGCCGAAATTGGGGAACTAGCGGGGAACACCGGGGAGCTGTTTTTT
CSAEIGELAGNTGELFF
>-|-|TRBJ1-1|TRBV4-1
TGCGCCAGCAGCCAAGATGCGTTCGCGGTGAACACTGAAGCTTTCTTT
CASSQDAFAVNTEAFF
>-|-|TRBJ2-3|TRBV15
TGTGCCACCAGCAGGAGGGCAGATACGCAGTATTTT
CATSRRADTQYF
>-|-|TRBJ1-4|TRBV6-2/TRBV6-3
TGTGCCAGCAGTTACTCGGTCGGTGCCGAAAAACTGTTTTTT
CASSYSVGAEKLFF
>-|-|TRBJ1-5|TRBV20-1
TGCAGTGTCAAGACAGACGGATCCGATCAGCCCCAGCATTTT
CSVKTDGSDQPQHF
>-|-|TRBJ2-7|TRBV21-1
TGTGCCAGCAGCACCCCCCGGGGGGGCCCAAGAGGAAACGAGCAGTACTTC
CASSTPRGGPRGNEQYF
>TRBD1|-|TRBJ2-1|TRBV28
TGTGCCAGCAGTCACCGGGACAGGGAATCCTACAATGAGCAGTTCTTC
CASSHRDRESYNEQFF
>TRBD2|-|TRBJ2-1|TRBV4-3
TGCGCCAGCAGCCACCTAGCGGGGGGCTCCTACAATGAGCAGTTCTTC
CASSHLAGGSYNEQFF
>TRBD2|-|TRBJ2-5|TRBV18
TGTGCCAGCTCGCGGGGGGGCCAAGCAGCGGAGACCCAGTACTTC
CASSRGGQAAETQYF
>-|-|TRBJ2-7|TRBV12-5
TGTGCTAGTGGTTTGGTAGACGAGACCTTTTTCTACGAGCAGTACTTC
CASGLVDETFFYEQYF
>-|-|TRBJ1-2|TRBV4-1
TGCGCCAGCAGCCAAGATCCCAGGGAAGGCTATGGCTACACCTTC
CASSQDPREGYGYTF
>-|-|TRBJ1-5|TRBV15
TGTGCCACCAGCAGAGGGTGGGACAATCAGCCCCAGCATTTT
CATSRGWDNQPQHF
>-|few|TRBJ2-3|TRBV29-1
TGCAGCGTTGCAGGAAATACGCAGTATTTT
CSVAGNTQYF
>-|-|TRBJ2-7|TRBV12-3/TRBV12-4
TGTGCCAGCAGAGCGGGGGACAGATACGAGCAGTACTTC
CASRAGDRYEQYF
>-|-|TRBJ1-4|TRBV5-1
TGCGCCAGCAGCTTGGAGACAGCAACTAATGAAAAACTGTTTTTT
CASSLETATNEKLFF
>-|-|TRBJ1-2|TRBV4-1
TGCGCCAGCAGCCAAGAGGACCCTAACTATGGCTACACCTTC
CASSQEDPNYGYTF
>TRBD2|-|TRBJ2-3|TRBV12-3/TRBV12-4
TGTGCCAGCAGTTCGGGACTAAAGGCAGATACGCAGTATTTT
CASSSGLKADTQYF
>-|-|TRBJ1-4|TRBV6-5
TGTGCCAGCGGCCTCGGGGGCGTACCTGAAAAACTGTTTTTT
CASGLGGVPEKLFF
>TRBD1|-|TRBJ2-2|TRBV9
TGTGCCAGCAGCGTCTGGGACAGGGGTACCGGGGAGCTGTTTTTT
CASSVWDRGTGELFF
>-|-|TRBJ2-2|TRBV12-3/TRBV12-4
TGTGCCAGCAGCCCAGTGGGGCCCAATTCCGGGGAGCTGTTTTTT
CASSPVGPNSGELFF
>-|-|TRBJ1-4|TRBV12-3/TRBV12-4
TGTGCCAGCAGTTTCGTTATTGACAGACATGCAACTAATGAAAAACTGTTTTTT
CASSFVIDRHATNEKLFF
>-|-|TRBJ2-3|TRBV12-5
TGTGCTAGTGGTTTAGGGGGGGCTGCAGATACGCAGTATTTT
CASGLGGAADTQYF
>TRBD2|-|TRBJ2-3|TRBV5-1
TGCGCCAGCAGCCCTACTAGCGGGGTCACAGATACGCAGTATTTT
CASSPTSGVTDTQYF
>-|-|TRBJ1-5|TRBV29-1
TGCAGCGTTGGTCAGCCCTATCGGAGCAATCAGCCCCAGCATTTT
CSVGQPYRSNQPQHF
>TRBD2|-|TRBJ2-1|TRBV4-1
TGCGCCAGCAGCCCCGGGACTAGCTCCTACAATGAGCAGTTCTTC
CASSPGTSSYNEQFF
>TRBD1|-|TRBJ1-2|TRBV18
TGTGCCAGCTCACCACCGGTCCAGGGGGCCCAATCTAACTATGGCTACACCTTC
CASSPPVQGAQSNYGYTF
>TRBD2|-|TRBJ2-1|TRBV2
TGTGCCAGCAGTGAATGGGAAACCGGGACTAGCGGGGGGTCAAGTGAGCAGTTCTTC
CASSEWETGTSGGSSEQFF
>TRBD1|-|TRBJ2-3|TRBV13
TGTGCCAGCAGCTTATCGCTCGGGGACAGCATCACAGATACGCAGTATTTT
CASSLSLGDSITDTQYF
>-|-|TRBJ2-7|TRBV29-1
TGCAGCGTTGAGGCCGAATGGGGGTACGAGCAGTACTTC
CSVEAEWGYEQYF
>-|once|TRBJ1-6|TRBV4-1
TGCGCCAGCAGCCAAGTCTCCCAGAAGGTTAATTCACCCCTCCACTTT
CASSQVSQKVNSPLHF
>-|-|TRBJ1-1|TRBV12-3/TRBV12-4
TGTGCCAGCAGTCCGAGATATGAAGCTTTCTTT
CASSPRYEAFF
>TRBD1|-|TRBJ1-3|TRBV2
TGTGCCAGCAGGGACAGGGGGCTGGACACCATATATTTT
CASRDRGLDTIYF
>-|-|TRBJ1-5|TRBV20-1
TGCAGTGCTAGTCTACGGGCAGGTTTACTGGTCTCTCAGCCCCAGCATTTT
CSASLRAGLLVSQPQHF
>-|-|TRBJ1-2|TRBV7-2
TGTGCCAGCAGCACAGACAGTTATGGCTACACCTTC
CASSTDSYGYTF
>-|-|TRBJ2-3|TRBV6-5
TGTGCCAGCAGCATTGCCTGGGGCGGGGATACGCAGTATTTT
CASSIAWGGDTQYF
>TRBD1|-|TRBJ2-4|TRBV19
TGTGCCAGTAGCTACCTGGGACAGACCGAAAACATTCAGTACTTC
CASSYLGQTENIQYF
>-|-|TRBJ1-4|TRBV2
TGTGCCAGAGGCTCACAGGCCAGGTCAACTAATGAAAAACTGTTTTTT
CARGSQARSTNEKLFF
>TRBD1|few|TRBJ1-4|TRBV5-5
TGTGCCAGCAGCCTCGGACAGGGGGCAACTAATGAAAAACTGTTTTTT
CASSLGQGATNEKLFF
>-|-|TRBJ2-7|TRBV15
TGTGCCACCGGGCCAGCCGCTTACTCCTACGAGCAGTACTTC
CATGPAAYSYEQYF
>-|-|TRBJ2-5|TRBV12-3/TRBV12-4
TGTGCCAGCAGTTTGGCCGCGGGGACCCAGTACTTC
CASSLAAGTQYF
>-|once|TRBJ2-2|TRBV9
TGTGCCAGCAGCGTAGGAGGGCGCACCGGGGAGCTGTTTTTT
CASSVGGRTGELFF
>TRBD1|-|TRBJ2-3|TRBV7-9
TGTGCCAGCAGCTTAGCGACAGGGTCAGATACGCAGTATTTT
CASSLATGSDTQYF
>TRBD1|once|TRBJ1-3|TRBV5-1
TGCGCCAGCAGTTCTACCGACAGGGGAACTGGAAACACCATATATTTT
CASSSTDRGTGNTIYF
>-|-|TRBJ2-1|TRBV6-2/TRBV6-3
TGTGCCAGCAGTTATATGGTAGAGAACAATGAGCAGTTCTTC
CASSYMVENNEQFF
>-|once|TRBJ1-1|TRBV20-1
TGCAGTGCTCGGGGACCAATAAGCTCCACTGAAGCTTTCTTT
CSARGPISSTEAFF
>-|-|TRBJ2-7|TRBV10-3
TGTGCCATCAGTGAGCCGACGGGCAGGAACGAGCAGTACTTC
CAISEPTGRNEQYF